This passage covers 7 T cell receptor beta chains from one sample sequenced in a study of radiation and T cells in renal cell carcinoma. Data came from immunoSEQ multiplex PCR; TCRdb stores just in-frame clones and leaves some out. Of 20,000 to 30,000 clones listed, over 70% were seen once; the top ten hold approximately 31%. As for time point: blood 2 weeks post-SBRT. Treatment indicated: 15 Gy SBRT to primary tumor, nephrectomy 4 weeks later. The sample consisted of blood, taken from a patient whose treatment included radiotherapy and nephrectomy. Receptors originate from a man in his sixties with renal cell carcinoma.

The chain is built from TRBV12-2 and TRBJ2-3. TRBV12-2 is a listed pseudogene. This CDR3 region has 19 residues. Here the CDR3 reads CASRPRNAAGEASPDTQYF. The CDR3, as DNA: TGTGCAAGTCGCCCCCGGAACGCCGCAGGAGAGGCTAGTCCAGATACGCAGTATTTT.

This chain uses TRBV5-6 with TRBJ1-5; the match to TRBD1 covers 12 bases. CDR3 length: 15 amino acids. CDR1 SGHDT and CDR2 YYEEEE come from the germline V gene. After removal of 1 base from V and 5 bases from J, the junction contained 1 base not matched to a gene. This chain's CDR3 is CASSLWDRGHQPQHF. CDR3 DNA sequence: TGTGCCAGCAGCTTGTGGGACAGGGGGCATCAGCCCCAGCATTTT. The full variable domain, with the rest looked up from reference TRBV5-6 and TRBJ1-5, is DAGVTQSPTHLIKTRGQQVTLRCSPKSGHDTVSWYQQALGQGPQFIFQYYEEEERQRGNFPDRFSGHQFPNYSSELNVNALLLGDSALYLCASSLWDRGHQPQHFGDGTRLSIL.

The rearrangement links TRBV30 to TRBJ1-5; D might be TRBD1 (6 bases). Germline V gives CDR1 GTSNPN, CDR2 SVGIG (reference sequence). There are 15 residues in the CDR3. Trimming pared 1 base from V and 0 bases from J, leaving 10 bases between. The CDR3 loop is CAWSAGTNSNQPQHF. The CDR3 region has the DNA TGTGCCTGGAGTGCCGGGACAAATAGCAATCAGCCCCAGCATTTT. The full variable domain, in which reference TRBV30 and TRBJ1-5 provide the parts outside the CDR3, is SQTIHQWPATLVQPVGSPLSLECTVEGTSNPNLYWYRQAAGRGLQLLFYSVGIGQISSEVPQNLSASRPQDRQFILSSKKLLLSDSGFYLCAWSAGTNSNQPQHFGDGTRLSIL.

About this clone itself: This sample also contains other DNA sequences that code for the same CDR3. This rearrangement joins TRBV7-2 to TRBJ2-7, with D possibly TRBD2 on 5 matching bases. Germline lookup yields CDR1 SGHTA and CDR2 FQGNSA. Trimming took off 1 base at V and 3 bases at J, with 7 bases between the two ends. The CDR3 runs 13 residues. This chain's CDR3 is CASSLGRDYEQYF. DNA for the CDR3: TGTGCCAGCAGCTTAGGACGGGACTACGAGCAGTACTTC. The full variable domain, with the rest looked up from reference TRBV7-2 and TRBJ2-7, is GAGVSQSPSNKVTEKGKDVELRCDPISGHTALYWYRQSLGQGLEFLIYFQGNSAPDKSGLPSDRFSAERTGGSVSTLTIQRTQQEDSAVYLCASSLGRDYEQYFGPGTRLTVT.

J is TRBJ1-4 and V is TRBV4-1, with a tentative D call TRBD1 (5 bases). Germline V lookup: CDR1 MGHRA, CDR2 YSYEKL. Deletions cut 0 bases from V and 5 bases from J, with 13 bases between. This CDR3 contains 16 residues. Here the CDR3 DNA reads TGCGCCAGCAGCCAAGAAAGGGGACGACTAAATGAAAAACTGTTTTTT. The encoded protein is CASSQERGRLNEKLFF.

The rearrangement joins TRBV10-1 to TRBJ2-1, with TRBD2 matching over 9 bases. V was pared by 0 bases and J by 4 bases, with 1 base of the junction left unmatched. The germline CDR1 and CDR2 sequences are WNHNN and SYGVQD (reference sequence). The CDR3 is 15 amino acids. This CDR3 is CASSESGLAYNEQFF. CDR3 DNA: TGCGCCAGCAGTGAGTCGGGACTAGCTTACAATGAGCAGTTCTTC.

The chain links TRBV7-9 to TRBJ2-7; D tentatively reads TRBD1 or TRBD2 (5 bases each). CDR1 is SEHNR, CDR2 FQNEAQ, per germline (reference sequence). V lost 5 bases, J lost 4 bases, and 9 bases lay in between. The CDR3 length is 12 residues. The CDR3 spells CASSPWGYEQYF. The CDR3 DNA sequence: TGTGCCAGCAGCCCCTGGGGGTACGAGCAGTACTTC.